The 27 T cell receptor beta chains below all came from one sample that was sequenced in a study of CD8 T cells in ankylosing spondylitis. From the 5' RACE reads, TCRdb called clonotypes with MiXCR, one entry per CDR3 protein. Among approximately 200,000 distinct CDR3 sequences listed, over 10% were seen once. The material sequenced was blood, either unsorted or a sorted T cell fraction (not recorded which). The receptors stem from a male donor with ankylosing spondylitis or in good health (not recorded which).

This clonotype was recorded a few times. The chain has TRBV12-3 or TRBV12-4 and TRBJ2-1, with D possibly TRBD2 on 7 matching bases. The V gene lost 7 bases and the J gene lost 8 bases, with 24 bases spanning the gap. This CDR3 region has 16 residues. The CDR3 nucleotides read TGTGCCAGCAATTTTGGGGGGGCTAGCCGGGGCGATGAGCAGTTCTTC. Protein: CASNFGGASRGDEQFF.

CDR3 residues: CSVGLDRGQGTDTQYF. DNA of the CDR3: TGCAGCGTTGGCCTTGACAGGGGGCAAGGCACAGATACGCAGTATTTT. The chain joins TRBV29-1 to TRBJ2-3, with TRBD1 matching 10 bases. The CDR3 loop spans 16 amino acids. Germline values: CDR1 SQVTM, CDR2 ANQGSEA. V shed 4 bases and J 1 base; nucleotides not matched to a gene: 8.

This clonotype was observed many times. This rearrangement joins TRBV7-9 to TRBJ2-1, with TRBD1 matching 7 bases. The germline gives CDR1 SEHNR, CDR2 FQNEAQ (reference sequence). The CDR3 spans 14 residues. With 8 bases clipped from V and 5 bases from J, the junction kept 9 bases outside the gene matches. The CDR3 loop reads CASVTGVLDNEQFF. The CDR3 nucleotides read TGTGCCAGCGTTACAGGGGTACTAGACAATGAGCAGTTCTTC.

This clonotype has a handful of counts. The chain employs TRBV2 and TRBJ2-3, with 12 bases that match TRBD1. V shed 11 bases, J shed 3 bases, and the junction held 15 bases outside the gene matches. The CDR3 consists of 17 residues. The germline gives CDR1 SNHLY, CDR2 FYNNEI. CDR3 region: CASTKSPGQGATDTQYF. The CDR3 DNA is TGTGCCTCTACGAAATCTCCGGGACAGGGGGCGACAGATACGCAGTATTTT. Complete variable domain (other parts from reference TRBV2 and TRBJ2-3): EPEVTQTPSHQVTQMGQEVILRCVPISNHLYFYWYRQILGQKVEFLVSFYNNEISEKSEIFDDQFSVERPDGSNFTLKIRSTKLEDSAMYFCASTKSPGQGATDTQYFGPGTRLTVL.

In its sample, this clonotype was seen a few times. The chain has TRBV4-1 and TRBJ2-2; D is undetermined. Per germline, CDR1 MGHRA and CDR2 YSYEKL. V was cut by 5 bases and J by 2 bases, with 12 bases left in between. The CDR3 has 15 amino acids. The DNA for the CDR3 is TGCGCCAGCAGCATAGGTCTAGGAAACACCGGGGAGCTGTTTTTT. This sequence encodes CASSIGLGNTGELFF.

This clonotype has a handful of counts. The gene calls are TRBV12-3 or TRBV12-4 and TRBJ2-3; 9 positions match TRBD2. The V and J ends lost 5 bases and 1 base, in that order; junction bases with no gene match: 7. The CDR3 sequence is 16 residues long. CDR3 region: CASSASERGGTDTQYF. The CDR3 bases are TGTGCCAGCAGTGCTTCGGAGCGGGGGGGCACAGATACGCAGTATTTT.

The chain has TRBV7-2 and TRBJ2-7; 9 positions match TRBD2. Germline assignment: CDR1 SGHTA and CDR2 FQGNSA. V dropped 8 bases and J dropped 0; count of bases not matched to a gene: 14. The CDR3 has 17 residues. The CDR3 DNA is TGTGCCAGCGGTCGTGGCGCGGGGGGGACTAGCTCCTACGAGCAGTACTTC. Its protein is CASGRGAGGTSSYEQYF.

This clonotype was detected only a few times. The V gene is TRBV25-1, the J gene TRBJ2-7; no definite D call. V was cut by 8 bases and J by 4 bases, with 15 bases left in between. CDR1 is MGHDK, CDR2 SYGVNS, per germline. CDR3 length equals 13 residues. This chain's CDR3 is CASAPPNWYEQYF. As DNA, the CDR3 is TGTGCCAGCGCACCCCCCAACTGGTACGAGCAGTACTTC.

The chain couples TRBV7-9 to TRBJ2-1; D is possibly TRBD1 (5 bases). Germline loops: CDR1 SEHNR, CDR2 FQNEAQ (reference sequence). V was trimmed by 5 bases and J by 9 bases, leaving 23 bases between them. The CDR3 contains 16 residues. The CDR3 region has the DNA TGTGCCAGCAGCCCCCCAGAAGGGGTTTCTATCGGTGAGCAGTTCTTC. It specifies CASSPPEGVSIGEQFF.

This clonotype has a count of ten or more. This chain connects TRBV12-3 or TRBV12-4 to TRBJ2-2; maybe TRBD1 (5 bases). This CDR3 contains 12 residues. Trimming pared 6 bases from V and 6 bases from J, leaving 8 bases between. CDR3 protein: CASRWGAGELFF. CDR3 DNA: TGTGCCAGCAGGTGGGGCGCCGGGGAGCTGTTTTTT.

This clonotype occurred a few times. The CDR3 spells CASSVDGSTYNEQFF. In DNA, the CDR3 is TGTGCCAGCAGCGTAGACGGGAGCACCTACAATGAGCAGTTCTTC. The chain combines TRBV9 with TRBJ2-1; D is perhaps TRBD2 (6 bases). The germline V gene encodes CDR1 SGDLS and CDR2 YYNGEE. There are 15 residues in the CDR3. Between the trimmed V and J ends, which lost 0 bases and 2 bases, there was a span of 9 bases.

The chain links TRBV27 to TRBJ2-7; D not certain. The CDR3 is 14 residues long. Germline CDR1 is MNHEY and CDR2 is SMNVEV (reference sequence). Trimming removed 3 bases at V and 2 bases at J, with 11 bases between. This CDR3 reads CASSFAIGTYEQYF. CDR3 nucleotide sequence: TGTGCCAGCAGTTTCGCTATTGGCACCTACGAGCAGTACTTC.

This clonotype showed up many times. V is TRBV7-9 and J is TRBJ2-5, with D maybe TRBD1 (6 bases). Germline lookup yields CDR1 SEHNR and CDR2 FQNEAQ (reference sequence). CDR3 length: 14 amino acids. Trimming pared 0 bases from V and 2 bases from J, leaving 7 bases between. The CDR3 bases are TGTGCCAGCAGCTTAGCAGGGGGTCAAGAGACCCAGTACTTC. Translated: CASSLAGGQETQYF.

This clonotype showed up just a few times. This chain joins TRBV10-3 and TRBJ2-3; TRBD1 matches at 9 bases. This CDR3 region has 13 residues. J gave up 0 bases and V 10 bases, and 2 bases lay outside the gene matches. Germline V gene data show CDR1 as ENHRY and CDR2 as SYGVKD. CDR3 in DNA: TGTGCCACCGGGACAGGGAGCACAGATACGCAGTATTTT. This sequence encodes CATGTGSTDTQYF.

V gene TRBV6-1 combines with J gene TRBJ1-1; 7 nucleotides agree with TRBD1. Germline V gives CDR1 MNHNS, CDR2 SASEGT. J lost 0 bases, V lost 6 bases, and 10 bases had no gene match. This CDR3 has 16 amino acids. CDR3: CASSAGQESMNTEAFF. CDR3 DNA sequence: TGTGCCAGCAGCGCCGGACAGGAATCCATGAACACTGAAGCTTTCTTT.

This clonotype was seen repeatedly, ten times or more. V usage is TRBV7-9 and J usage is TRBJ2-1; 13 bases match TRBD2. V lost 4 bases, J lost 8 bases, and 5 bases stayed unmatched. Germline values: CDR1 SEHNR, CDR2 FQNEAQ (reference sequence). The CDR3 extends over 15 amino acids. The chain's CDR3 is CASSSPGLAGYEQFF. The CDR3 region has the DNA TGTGCCAGCAGCTCCCCGGGACTAGCGGGGTATGAGCAGTTCTTC.

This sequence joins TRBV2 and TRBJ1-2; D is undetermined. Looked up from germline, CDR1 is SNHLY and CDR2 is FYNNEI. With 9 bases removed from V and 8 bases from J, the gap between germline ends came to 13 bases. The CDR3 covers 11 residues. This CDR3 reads CARLTPLGYTF. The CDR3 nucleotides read TGTGCCAGACTGACACCCTTGGGCTACACCTTC.

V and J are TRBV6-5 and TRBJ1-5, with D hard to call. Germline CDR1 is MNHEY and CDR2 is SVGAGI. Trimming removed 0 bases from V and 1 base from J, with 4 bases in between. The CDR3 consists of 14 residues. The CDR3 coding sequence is TGTGCCAGCAGTTACTCGGGGAGCAATCAGCCCCAGCATTTT. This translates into CASSYSGSNQPQHF.

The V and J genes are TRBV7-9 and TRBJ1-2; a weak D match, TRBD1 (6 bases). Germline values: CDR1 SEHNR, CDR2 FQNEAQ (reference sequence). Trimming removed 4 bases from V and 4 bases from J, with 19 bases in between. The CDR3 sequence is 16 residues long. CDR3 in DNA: TGTGCCAGCAGCTCACTCGGACAGAAAGTTTTCTATGGCTACACCTTC. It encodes CASSSLGQKVFYGYTF.

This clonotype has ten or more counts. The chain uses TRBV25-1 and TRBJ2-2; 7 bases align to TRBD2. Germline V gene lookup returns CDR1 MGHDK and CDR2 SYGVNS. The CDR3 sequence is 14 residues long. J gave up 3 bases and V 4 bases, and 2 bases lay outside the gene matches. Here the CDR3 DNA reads TGTGCCAGCAGTGGACTAGCAGACACCGGGGAGCTGTTTTTT. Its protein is CASSGLADTGELFF.

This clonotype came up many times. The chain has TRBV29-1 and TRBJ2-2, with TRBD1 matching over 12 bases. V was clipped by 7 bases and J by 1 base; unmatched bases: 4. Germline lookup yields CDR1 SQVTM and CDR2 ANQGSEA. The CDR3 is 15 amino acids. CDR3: CSAGDRGLNTGELFF. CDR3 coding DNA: TGCAGCGCCGGGGACAGGGGGCTGAACACCGGGGAGCTGTTTTTT.

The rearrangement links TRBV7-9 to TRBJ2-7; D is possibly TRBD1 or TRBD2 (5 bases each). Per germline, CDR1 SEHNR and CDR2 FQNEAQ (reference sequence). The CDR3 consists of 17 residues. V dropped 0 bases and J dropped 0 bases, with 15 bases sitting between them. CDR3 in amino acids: CASSLALAFGGSYEQYF. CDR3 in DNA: TGTGCCAGCAGCTTAGCCTTGGCCTTTGGGGGCTCCTACGAGCAGTACTTC.

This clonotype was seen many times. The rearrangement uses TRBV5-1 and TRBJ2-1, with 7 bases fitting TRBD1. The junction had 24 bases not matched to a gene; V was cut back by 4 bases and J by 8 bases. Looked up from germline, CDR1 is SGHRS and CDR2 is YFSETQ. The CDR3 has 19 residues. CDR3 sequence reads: CASSPPSPMTGHPSDEQFF. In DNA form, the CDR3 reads TGCGCCAGCAGCCCCCCTTCTCCCATGACAGGGCACCCTTCGGATGAGCAGTTCTTC.

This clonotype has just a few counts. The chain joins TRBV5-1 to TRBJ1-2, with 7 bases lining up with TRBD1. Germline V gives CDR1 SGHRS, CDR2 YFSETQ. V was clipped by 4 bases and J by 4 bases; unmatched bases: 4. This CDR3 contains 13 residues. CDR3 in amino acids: CASSLTGTYGYTF. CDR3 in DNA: TGCGCCAGCAGCCTGACAGGGACCTATGGCTACACCTTC. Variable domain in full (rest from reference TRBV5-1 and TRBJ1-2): KAGVTQTPRYLIKTRGQQVTLSCSPISGHRSVSWYQQTPGQGLQFLFEYFSETQRNKGNFPGRFSGRQFSNSRSEMNVSTLELGDSALYLCASSLTGTYGYTFGSGTRLTVV.

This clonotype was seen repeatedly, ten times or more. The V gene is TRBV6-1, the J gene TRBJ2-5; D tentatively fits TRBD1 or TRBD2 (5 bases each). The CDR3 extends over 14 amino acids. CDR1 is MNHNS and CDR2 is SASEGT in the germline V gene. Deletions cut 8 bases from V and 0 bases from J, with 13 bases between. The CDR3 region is CASASGADQETQYF. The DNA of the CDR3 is TGTGCCAGCGCCTCCGGGGCAGACCAAGAGACCCAGTACTTC.

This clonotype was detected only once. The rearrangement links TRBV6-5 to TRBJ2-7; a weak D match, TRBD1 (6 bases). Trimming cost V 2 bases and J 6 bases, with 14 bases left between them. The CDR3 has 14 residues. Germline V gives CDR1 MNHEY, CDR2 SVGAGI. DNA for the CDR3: TGTGCCAGCAGTTACACCTCACAGGGAAGCGAGCAGTACTTC. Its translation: CASSYTSQGSEQYF.

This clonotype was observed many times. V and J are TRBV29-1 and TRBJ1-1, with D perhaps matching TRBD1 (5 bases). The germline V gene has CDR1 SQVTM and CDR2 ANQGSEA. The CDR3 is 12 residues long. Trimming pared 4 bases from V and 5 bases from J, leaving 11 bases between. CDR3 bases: TGCAGCGTTGGCCGGGGGGGAACTGAAGCTTTCTTT. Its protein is CSVGRGGTEAFF.